The 13 T cell receptor beta chains below come from one sample, sequenced in a study of metastatic and nonmetastatic thyroid tumors. TCRdb re-called clones from the PCR reads using MiXCR. The sample has about 15,000 clones, about 31% seen once; the top ten hold less than 9.5%. All patients reached thyroid surgery having received no treatment beforehand. Source material: tumor tissue. Receptor source: a female donor with papillary thyroid cancer or a benign thyroid nodule (not recorded which). Some clones in this sample may be carry-over from other donors' samples.

The gene calls are TRBV20-1 and TRBJ1-1; D may be TRBD1 (5 bases). Trimming took 1 base from V and 3 from J, leaving 12 bases between them. The CDR3 loop spans 14 amino acids. Germline CDR1 DFQATT, CDR2 SNEGSKA (reference sequence). Written as DNA, the CDR3 is TGCAGTGCTAGAGGGGACCGGTCACACACTGAAGCTTTCTTT. Its protein is CSARGDRSHTEAFF.

This chain links TRBV30 with TRBJ1-4; D is perhaps TRBD1 (6 bases). V lost 3 bases and J lost 8, with 22 bases in between. The CDR3 is 16 residues long. Germline V lookup: CDR1 GTSNPN, CDR2 SVGIG (reference sequence). For the CDR3, the DNA is TGTGCCTGGAGGGAAATGGACAGTGCCGTCCGCGAAAAACTGTTTTTT. The encoded protein is CAWREMDSAVREKLFF.

The CDR3 loop reads CASSLVPNTGELFF. DNA for the CDR3: TGTGCCAGCAGCTTAGTGCCGAACACCGGGGAGCTGTTTTTT. This chain links TRBV7-2 with TRBJ2-2, with D uncertain. The germline CDR1 and CDR2 sequences are SGHTA and FQGNSA. V was pared by 1 base and J by 0 bases, with 3 bases between. The CDR3 loop spans 14 amino acids.

In its sample, this clone was seen a few times. The J gene is TRBJ2-2, the V gene TRBV28; no clear D. Germline loops: CDR1 MDHEN, CDR2 SYDVKM. This CDR3 is built from 12 residues. V lost 7 bases and J lost 6, with 9 bases in between. This CDR3 is CASKDGAGELFF. Here the CDR3 DNA reads TGTGCCAGCAAGGACGGCGCCGGGGAGCTGTTTTTT.

The chain is built from TRBV4-2 and TRBJ2-3; maybe TRBD2 (6 bases). Germline CDR1 is LGHNA and CDR2 is YNFKEQ. This CDR3 region has 17 residues. Trimming removed 0 bases at V and 1 base at J, with 14 bases between. CDR3 sequence reads: CASSQDLTSPGTDTQYF. The CDR3 region has the DNA TGTGCCAGCAGCCAAGACCTCACTAGCCCGGGCACAGATACGCAGTATTTT.

This clone appeared many times. The chain carries TRBV29-1 and TRBJ1-2, with 7 bases identical to TRBD1. The CDR3 length is 14 residues. Unmatched junction bases numbered 10, after V lost 7 bases and J lost 2 bases. Germline values: CDR1 SQVTM, CDR2 ANQGSEA. Here the CDR3 reads CSEGAAGKNYGYTF. DNA for the CDR3: TGCAGCGAGGGGGCGGCGGGGAAGAACTATGGCTACACCTTC.

This clone occurred many times. The chain carries TRBV13 and TRBJ1-6; the match to TRBD1 covers 8 bases. Germline loops: CDR1 PRHDT, CDR2 FYEKMQ (reference sequence). J lost 1 base, V lost 7 bases, and 6 bases had no gene match. The CDR3 length is 16 residues. The CDR3 region is CASTGTGFSYNSPLHF. The CDR3 DNA follows: TGTGCCAGCACCGGGACAGGTTTTTCCTATAATTCACCCCTCCACTTT.

This clone was seen more than once but under ten times. V usage is TRBV6-1 and J usage is TRBJ1-2; a possible D gene is TRBD1 (6 bases). The CDR3 consists of 14 residues. The ends were cut back, 1 base at V and 8 bases at J, with 14 bases in the middle. Germline V CDR1 and CDR2: MNHNS, SASEGT. The CDR3 bases are TGTGCCAGCAGTGAAGGAGGGACACTTCAGGGCTACACCTTC. Its protein is CASSEGGTLQGYTF.

The CDR3 sequence is CASSGTVSNYGYTF. Here the CDR3 DNA reads TGCGCCAGCAGCGGGACCGTTTCTAACTATGGCTACACCTTC. The chain employs TRBV5-1 and TRBJ1-2; D is perhaps TRBD1 (5 bases). V gave up 4 bases and J gave up 0 bases, with 10 bases separating them. Germline V gene sequence: CDR1 SGHRS, CDR2 YFSETQ. The CDR3 has 14 amino acids.

V and J are TRBV13 and TRBJ2-3; possibly TRBD1 for D (6 bases). The CDR3 contains 16 residues. Germline values: CDR1 PRHDT, CDR2 FYEKMQ (reference sequence). V dropped 4 bases and J dropped 2 bases, with 16 bases sitting between them. The CDR3 DNA sequence: TGTGCCAGCAGCTCCTACAGGGAGTTAGCCACAGATACGCAGTATTTT. Translating it yields CASSSYRELATDTQYF.

By sample fraction, this clone is medium-sized. V gene TRBV20-1 combines with J gene TRBJ1-1; a weak D match, TRBD1 (6 bases). The V end lost 3 bases, the J end lost 1 base, and 12 bases lay between the germline ends. CDR3 length: 14 residues. Germline CDR1 is DFQATT and CDR2 is SNEGSKA (reference sequence). The CDR3 nucleotides read TGCAGTGCTAGGTCCGGGGGCCCGAACACTGAAGCTTTCTTT. This gives the protein CSARSGGPNTEAFF.

Many counts were recorded for this clone. This chain uses TRBV4-1 with TRBJ2-3; 13 nucleotides match TRBD2. Germline trimming cut 1 base from V and 0 bases from J; bases unmatched to any gene: 4. CDR3 length: 18 residues. Germline assignment: CDR1 MGHRA and CDR2 YSYEKL. The CDR3 region is CASSQARLAGGSTDTQYF. CDR3 coding DNA: TGCGCCAGCAGCCAAGCCCGACTAGCGGGGGGTAGCACAGATACGCAGTATTTT.

The CDR3: CASSFNLADQGDTQYF. The DNA of the CDR3 is TGCGCCAGCAGCTTTAATCTAGCCGACCAGGGTGATACGCAGTATTTT. This sequence joins TRBV5-1 and TRBJ2-3; the D call may be TRBD1 or TRBD2 (5 bases each). This CDR3 has 16 amino acids. Germline loops: CDR1 SGHRS, CDR2 YFSETQ. Trimming removed 2 bases from V and 6 bases from J, with 19 bases in between.